This T cell receptor (beta chain) was obtained from a study of blood T cell repertoires in COVID-19. At the level of the study: Acute-phase and convalescent COVID-19 samples originated in the United States, Italy and Spain.

The CDR3 spans 13 residues. V lost 8 bases and J lost 7, with 14 bases in between. Germline CDR1 is MDHEN and CDR2 is SYDVKM. Produced via immunoSEQ multiplex PCR; TCRdb's table is partial and in-frame only. The sample shows 120,000 or so clones, around three quarters of them seen only once. This sequence was found in a woman in her 70s with acute or convalescent COVID-19. The chain carries TRBV28 and TRBJ1-4, with a tentative D call TRBD1 (5 bases). The specimen sequenced was peripheral blood. The CDR3 sequence: CASEDSRSEKLFF. The CDR3 DNA reads TGTGCCAGCGAAGACAGTCGGAGTGAAAAACTGTTTTTT.